The clone carrying this T cell receptor (beta chain) was counted a single time. What it recognizes is unknown. This specimen belongs to a study of T-cell reconstitution after alpha-beta-depleted transplantation in children. The study's findings and limits: At around two months after transplant, the alpha-beta T cells were reportedly derived from several hundred expanded clones that came from non-depleted graft cells.

Preparation of the TCRbeta library was carried out with unique molecular identifiers. A single record per CDR3 protein comes from TCRdb applying MiXCR to the PCR reads. The sample has around 370,000 distinct CDR3 sequences; roughly 16% are singletons. V shed 6 bases, J shed 5 bases, and the junction held 8 bases outside the gene matches. Germline lookup yields CDR1 SGHVS and CDR2 FQNEAQ. CDR3 length: 15 amino acids. This specimen was PBMCs, mostly from graft donor cells, taken 360 days after TCRalphabeta/CD19-depleted stem cell transplant. The rearrangement uses TRBV7-8 and TRBJ2-3; TRBD2 agrees at 10 bases. This TCR came from a male patient under 10 years old who had a stem cell transplant for acute lymphoblastic leukemia, so the T cells may come from the graft donor. The CDR3 sequence is CASRLSSGRRDTQYF. In DNA, the CDR3 is TGTGCCAGCAGACTATCTAGCGGGAGAAGAGATACGCAGTATTTT. The complete variable domain, with remaining parts taken from reference TRBV7-8 and TRBJ2-3, reads GAGVSQSPRYKVAKRGQDVALRCDPISGHVSLFWYQQALGQGPEFLTYFQNEAQLDKSGLPSDRFFAERPEGSVSTLKIQRTQQEDSAVYLCASRLSSGRRDTQYFGPGTRLTVL.